What follows are 15 T cell receptor beta chains derived from one specimen sequenced in a study of cytomegalovirus exposure and HLA in healthy donors. Repertoires were generated with immunoSEQ multiplex PCR, while TCRdb's copy carries only in-frame clones and drops some. The data hold 70,000 or so clones, with roughly 93% observed a single time. The specimen was PBMCs. The receptors stem from a young woman in good health and CMV-seronegative.

The V gene is TRBV9, the J gene TRBJ2-7; 10 nucleotides line up with TRBD2. V shed 0 bases and J 2 bases; nucleotides not matched to a gene: 2. Germline V gene lookup returns CDR1 SGDLS and CDR2 YYNGEE. The CDR3 spans 15 residues. The CDR3 DNA is TGTGCCAGCAGCGTAGGAAGCGGGGGGGCCTACGAGCAGTACTTC. Translation: CASSVGSGGAYEQYF. Using reference TRBV9 and TRBJ2-7 for the parts outside the CDR3, the full variable domain is DSGVTQTPKHLITATGQRVTLRCSPRSGDLSVYWYQQSLDQGLQFLIQYYNGEERAKGNILERFSAQQFPDLHSELNLSSLELGDSALYFCASSVGSGGAYEQYFGPGTRLTVT.

The chain has TRBV2 and TRBJ1-3; 9 bases agree with TRBD1. This CDR3 spans 14 amino acids. The germline CDR1 and CDR2 sequences are SNHLY and FYNNEI. J lost 6 bases, V lost 6 bases, and 6 bases had no gene match. CDR3 region: CASRLQGAINTIYF. DNA of the CDR3: TGTGCCAGCAGGCTACAGGGGGCGATAAACACCATATATTTT.

The V and J genes are TRBV6-6 and TRBJ1-5; D might be TRBD1 (6 bases). V lost 6 bases and J 6 bases, leaving 15 bases between the germline ends. The CDR3 spans 14 residues. Germline values: CDR1 MNHNY, CDR2 SVGAGI (reference sequence). The CDR3 nucleotides read TGTGCCAGCAGCATAAACAGGGTAGGTCAGCCCCAGCATTTT. Protein sequence: CASSINRVGQPQHF.

V gene TRBV7-9 combines with J gene TRBJ1-3; weak D call: TRBD1 (5 bases). V shed 6 bases and J shed 0 bases, with 15 bases lying between them. The CDR3 extends over 16 amino acids. CDR1 and CDR2 from the germline V gene are SEHNR and FQNEAQ (reference sequence). CDR3 coding DNA: TGTGCCAGCAGACCCCTTCTTCAGGGCTCTGGAAACACCATATATTTT. It encodes CASRPLLQGSGNTIYF.

The CDR3 reads CASSIPRTGEYRSNQPQHF. The CDR3 DNA is TGTGCCAGCAGTATCCCCCGGACGGGAGAGTATAGAAGCAATCAGCCCCAGCATTTT. The chain combines TRBV27 with TRBJ1-5; D remains ambiguous. The CDR3 contains 19 residues. The V gene's germline CDR1 is MNHEY and CDR2 SMNVEV (reference sequence). V gave up 5 bases and J gave up 1 base, with 24 bases separating them.

The table lists this clone with a count of one. The chain recombines TRBV5-6 with TRBJ1-2, with D possibly TRBD1 on 6 matching bases. Between the trimmed V and J ends, which lost 1 base and 3 bases, there was a span of 16 bases. The CDR3 length is 16 residues. Germline V gene sequence: CDR1 SGHDT, CDR2 YYEEEE. The CDR3 protein is CASSLYTPGVYYGYTF. In DNA, the CDR3 is TGTGCCAGCAGCTTGTATACCCCAGGGGTCTACTATGGCTACACCTTC. The variable domain in full, with the rest retrieved from reference TRBV5-6 and TRBJ1-2, is DAGVTQSPTHLIKTRGQQVTLRCSPKSGHDTVSWYQQALGQGPQFIFQYYEEEERQRGNFPDRFSGHQFPNYSSELNVNALLLGDSALYLCASSLYTPGVYYGYTFGSGTRLTVV.

J is TRBJ2-1 and V is TRBV18; 9 bases map to TRBD1. The ends lost 3 bases at V and 7 bases at J; junction bases unmatched: 19. The germline CDR1 and CDR2 sequences are KGHSH and LQKENI. This CDR3 is 19 amino acids long. CDR3 sequence reads: CASSPTTGGAKIIENEQFF. The CDR3 DNA sequence: TGTGCCAGCTCACCCACCACAGGGGGCGCGAAAATAATCGAAAATGAGCAGTTCTTC.

The V gene is TRBV27, the J gene TRBJ2-7; 12 positions agree with TRBD2. In germline, CDR1 is MNHEY, CDR2 SMNVEV (reference sequence). The CDR3 has 14 amino acids. Trimming cost V 11 bases and J 5 bases; bases outside gene matches: 10. In DNA, the CDR3 is TGTGCCGTACGGACTAGCGGGGCCCGGGACGAGCAGTACTTC. This translates into CAVRTSGARDEQYF.

The chain uses TRBV27 and TRBJ1-2, with D maybe TRBD1 (6 bases). The CDR3 extends over 13 amino acids. Trimming shortened V by 4 bases and J by 6 bases, and 12 bases separated the two germline ends. Germline loops: CDR1 MNHEY, CDR2 SMNVEV (reference sequence). The CDR3 coding sequence is TGTGCCAGCAGTTCCGATGGGGGCCATGGCTACACCTTC. Its protein product is CASSSDGGHGYTF.

The rearrangement links TRBV2 to TRBJ2-6; D is undetermined. Deletions cut 7 bases from V and 0 bases from J, with 7 bases between. Germline lookup yields CDR1 SNHLY and CDR2 FYNNEI. This CDR3 comprises 14 residues. The CDR3 nucleotides are TGTGCCAGCATGTCGGGCTCTGGGGCCAACGTCCTGACTTTC. This translates into CASMSGSGANVLTF. The variable domain in full, with the rest retrieved from reference TRBV2 and TRBJ2-6, is EPEVTQTPSHQVTQMGQEVILRCVPISNHLYFYWYRQILGQKVEFLVSFYNNEISEKSEIFDDQFSVERPDGSNFTLKIRSTKLEDSAMYFCASMSGSGANVLTFGAGSRLTVL.

The chain has TRBV11-2 and TRBJ2-3; no definite D call. CDR3 length equals 12 residues. With 4 bases removed from V and 4 bases from J, the gap between germline ends came to 6 bases. The germline CDR1 and CDR2 sequences are SGHAT and FQNNGV. The CDR3 spells CASSSNSDTQYF. DNA for the CDR3: TGTGCCAGCAGCTCCAACTCAGATACGCAGTATTTT.

This clone appeared a single time. The rearrangement uses TRBV6-1 and TRBJ2-6; D not certain. Between the trimmed V and J ends, which lost 6 bases and 1 base, there was a span of 7 bases. Germline assignment: CDR1 MNHNS and CDR2 SASEGT. The CDR3 is 14 amino acids. The CDR3 bases are TGTGCCAGCAGGGTGGAGTCTGGGGCCAACGTCCTGACTTTC. The encoded protein is CASRVESGANVLTF.

This sequence joins TRBV5-4 and TRBJ2-3; D gene ambiguous. The ends were cut back, 4 bases at V and 2 bases at J, with 5 bases in the middle. Looked up from germline, CDR1 is SGHNT and CDR2 is YYREEE (reference sequence). This CDR3 comprises 12 residues. The CDR3 coding sequence is TGTGCCAGCAGCCTGTACACAGATACGCAGTATTTT. Amino acid sequence: CASSLYTDTQYF.

The rearrangement joins TRBV5-1 to TRBJ1-4; D not resolved. The CDR3 totals 13 residues. Trimming cost V 5 bases and J 0 bases, with 5 bases left between them. From germline, CDR1 is SGHRS and CDR2 YFSETQ. CDR3 region: CASRGATNEKLFF. CDR3 DNA: TGCGCCAGCAGAGGAGCAACTAATGAAAAACTGTTTTTT. The full variable domain, completed using reference TRBV5-1 and TRBJ1-4, is KAGVTQTPRYLIKTRGQQVTLSCSPISGHRSVSWYQQTPGQGLQFLFEYFSETQRNKGNFPGRFSGRQFSNSRSEMNVSTLELGDSALYLCASRGATNEKLFFGSGTQLSVL.

CDR3 in DNA: TGCAGCGTTGACGGTCGCGCATCCCTGAACACTGAAGCTTTCTTT. Encoded protein: CSVDGRASLNTEAFF. The chain couples TRBV29-1 to TRBJ1-1; D unclear. V was cut by 3 bases and J by 0 bases, with 14 bases left in between. CDR1 is SQVTM, CDR2 ANQGSEA, per germline. This CDR3 has 15 amino acids.